The TCR beta chain under discussion was sequenced for a study of shared clonotypes between healthy human individuals. General study findings and limits: Generation probability values for non-shared clonotypes were lower than those for clonotypes shared by all four donors.

In germline, CDR1 is MDHEN, CDR2 SYDVKM. This CDR3 comprises 16 residues. The trim removed 3 bases at V and 2 bases at J, leaving 6 bases unmatched. Using immunoSEQ multiplex PCR, the repertoire was profiled, and TCRdb retains in-frame clones only, with some absent. The data show around 2.1 million clones, almost 96% seen once. Remarks on this clone: Its antigen is unidentified.

This TCR derives from a man between 18 and 29 years old in good health. The sample consisted of naive CD4+ T cells sorted from blood. As for subset: CD45RA+ positively selected. V is TRBV28 and J is TRBJ2-7, with 11 bases matching TRBD2. The CDR3 sequence: CASSFSLAGATYEQYF. DNA of the CDR3: TGTGCCAGCAGTTTTTCACTAGCGGGGGCCACCTACGAGCAGTACTTC.